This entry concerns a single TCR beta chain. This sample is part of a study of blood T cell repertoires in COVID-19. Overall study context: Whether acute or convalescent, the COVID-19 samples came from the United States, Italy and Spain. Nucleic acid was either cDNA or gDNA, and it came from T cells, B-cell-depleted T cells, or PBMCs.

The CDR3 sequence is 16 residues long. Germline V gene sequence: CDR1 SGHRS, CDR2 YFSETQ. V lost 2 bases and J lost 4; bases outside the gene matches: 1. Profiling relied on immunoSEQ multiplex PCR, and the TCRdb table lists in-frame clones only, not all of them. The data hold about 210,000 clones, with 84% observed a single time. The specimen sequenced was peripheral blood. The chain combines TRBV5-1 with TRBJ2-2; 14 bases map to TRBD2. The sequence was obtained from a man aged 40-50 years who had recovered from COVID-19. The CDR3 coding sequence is TGCGCCAGCAGCTTTGGACTAGCGGGAGGCACCGGGGAGCTGTTTTTT. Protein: CASSFGLAGGTGELFF.